This T cell receptor (beta chain) appears in the sequencing data of a study of human T cells and chemical hapten exposure. In the study overall: Weekly scalp doses of diphenylcyclopropenone were given to patients during the roughly 25-week study.

The V end was cut by 0 bases, the J end by 4 bases, with 14 bases between. CDR1 SGHRS and CDR2 YFSETQ come from the germline V gene. The length of the CDR3 is 16 residues. The time point was: patch test 1, 2 weeks after DPC sensitization. Treatment indicated: therapeutic diphenylcyclopropenone sensitization with weekly scalp DPC. This clonotype was counted a few times. Antigen: not known. Study outcomes and limitations: Compared to controls, expanded TCRs made significantly more large clusters of similar CDR3s.

A single record per CDR3 protein comes from TCRdb applying MiXCR to the RACE reads. The sample holds under 200,000 distinct CDR3 sequences, roughly 15% seen once. This TCR was sampled from a woman between 25 and 40 years old with alopecia areata. Some clones in this sample may be carry-over from other donors' samples. Sample: whole blood, taken in connection with sensitization to the hapten diphenylcyclopropenone (DPC). The V gene is TRBV5-1, the J gene TRBJ1-5; D gene ambiguous. In DNA form, the CDR3 reads TGCGCCAGCAGCTTGGTGGCAACCTTAGGGAATCAGCCCCAGCATTTT. Residues: CASSLVATLGNQPQHF.